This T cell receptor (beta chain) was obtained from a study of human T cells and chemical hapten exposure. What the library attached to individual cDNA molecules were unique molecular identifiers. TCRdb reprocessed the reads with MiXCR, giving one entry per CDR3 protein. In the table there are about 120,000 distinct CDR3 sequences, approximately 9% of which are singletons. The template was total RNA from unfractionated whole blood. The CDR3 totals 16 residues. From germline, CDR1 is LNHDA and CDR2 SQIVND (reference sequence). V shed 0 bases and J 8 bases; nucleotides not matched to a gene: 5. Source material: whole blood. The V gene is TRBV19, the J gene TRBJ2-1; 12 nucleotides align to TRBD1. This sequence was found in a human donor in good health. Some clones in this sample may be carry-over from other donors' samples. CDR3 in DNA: TGTGCCAGTAGTATAGAGGGACAGGGGGCATTGCATGAGCAGTTCTTC. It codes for CASSIEGQGALHEQFF. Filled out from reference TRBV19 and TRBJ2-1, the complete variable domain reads DGGITQSPKYLFRKEGQNVTLSCEQNLNHDAMYWYRQDPGQGLRLIYYSQIVNDFQKGDIAEGYSVSREKKESFPLTVTSAQKNPTAFYLCASSIEGQGALHEQFFGPGTRLTVL.